What follows are 11 T cell receptor beta chains derived from one specimen sequenced in a study of blood T cell repertoires in COVID-19. Sequencing used immunoSEQ multiplex PCR; TCRdb keeps in-frame clones, though not all of them. The table shows some 250,000 clones, with 80% to 90% occurring only once. Sequenced: peripheral blood. The receptors stem from a man younger than 45 who had recovered from COVID-19.

This rearrangement joins TRBV18 to TRBJ1-3; D might be TRBD1 (5 bases). This CDR3 spans 17 amino acids. V was cut by 3 bases and J by 0 bases, with 15 bases left in between. The germline gives CDR1 KGHSH, CDR2 LQKENI. As DNA, the CDR3 is TGTGCCAGCTCACCGATCGGAGGGGCCCCCTCTGGAAACACCATATATTTT. Its translation: CASSPIGGAPSGNTIYF. Looking up the rest from reference TRBV18 and TRBJ1-3 gives the full variable domain: NAGVMQNPRHLVRRRGQEARLRCSPMKGHSHVYWYRQLPEEGLKFMVYLQKENIIDESGMPKERFSAEFPKEGPSILRIQQVVRGDSAAYFCASSPIGGAPSGNTIYFGEGSWLTVV.

The rearrangement links TRBV19 to TRBJ1-2, with 8 bases aligning to TRBD1. The CDR3 covers 15 residues. CDR1 is LNHDA and CDR2 is SQIVND in the germline V gene (reference sequence). J lost 1 base, V lost 6 bases, and 7 bases had no gene match. In nucleotides, the CDR3 is TGTGCCAGTAGCACCGGACAGGGAGATAACTATGGCTACACCTTC. Protein product: CASSTGQGDNYGYTF. The whole variable domain, remainder taken from reference TRBV19 and TRBJ1-2, is DGGITQSPKYLFRKEGQNVTLSCEQNLNHDAMYWYRQDPGQGLRLIYYSQIVNDFQKGDIAEGYSVSREKKESFPLTVTSAQKNPTAFYLCASSTGQGDNYGYTFGSGTRLTVV.

The CDR3 DNA reads as TGTGCCAGCGCACCGGGACTAGCGCCCGAGCAGTACTTC. Amino acid sequence: CASAPGLAPEQYF. This rearrangement joins TRBV2 to TRBJ2-7; 10 bases match TRBD2. Germline-derived CDR1 and CDR2 are SNHLY and FYNNEI. The J segment lost 6 bases and the V segment lost 8 bases, leaving 7 bases of the junction unmatched. CDR3 size: 13 residues. Looking up the rest from reference TRBV2 and TRBJ2-7 gives the full variable domain: EPEVTQTPSHQVTQMGQEVILRCVPISNHLYFYWYRQILGQKVEFLVSFYNNEISEKSEIFDDQFSVERPDGSNFTLKIRSTKLEDSAMYFCASAPGLAPEQYFGPGTRLTVT.

The V call is TRBV5-4, the J call TRBJ2-7; 8 bases are a match to TRBD1. The CDR3 is 15 amino acids. CDR1 is SGHNT and CDR2 is YYREEE in the germline V gene (reference sequence). The ends lost 4 bases at V and 2 bases at J; junction bases unmatched: 8. The CDR3 sequence: CASSPPGQETYEQYF. The CDR3 DNA sequence: TGTGCCAGCAGCCCCCCGGGACAGGAGACCTACGAGCAGTACTTC.

In DNA form, the CDR3 reads TGCGCCTCCTCTATAGCAGTGAAAAGCGGGTCTAGCAATCAGCCCCAGCATTTT. Protein: CASSIAVKSGSSNQPQHF. This chain joins TRBV10-2 and TRBJ1-5; D gene ambiguous. The germline CDR1 and CDR2 sequences are WSHSY and SAAADI. V shed 11 bases and J shed 0 bases, with 26 bases lying between them. The CDR3 extends over 18 amino acids.

The CDR3 DNA sequence: TGTGCCAGCAGTGAATTACTAGCGGGGTGGCAAGAGACCCAGTACTTC. Its protein is CASSELLAGWQETQYF. V is TRBV25-1 and J is TRBJ2-5, with 10 bases fitting TRBD2. J gave up 2 bases and V 1 base, and 4 bases lay outside the gene matches. The CDR3 loop spans 16 amino acids. Germline CDR1 MGHDK, CDR2 SYGVNS.

The chain links TRBV6-5 to TRBJ1-5; tentatively, D is TRBD1 (6 bases). CDR1 MNHEY and CDR2 SVGAGI come from the germline V gene. The CDR3 contains 12 residues. Trimming removed 6 bases from V and 7 bases from J, with 10 bases in between. CDR3: CASRLQGQPQHF. The CDR3 region has the DNA TGTGCCAGCAGGTTGCAGGGGCAGCCCCAGCATTTT.

This chain uses TRBV27 with TRBJ1-3; D not certain. The V and J ends lost 4 bases and 1 base respectively, with 8 bases between them. Germline CDR1 MNHEY, CDR2 SMNVEV (reference sequence). CDR3 length: 14 residues. The chain's CDR3 is CASSWAKSGNTIYF. DNA of the CDR3: TGTGCCAGCAGTTGGGCCAAATCTGGAAACACCATATATTTT.

This clone was recorded only once. The CDR3 DNA follows: TGTGCCAGCTACTTAGGAGTAGAAGATACGCAGTATTTT. It yields the protein CASYLGVEDTQYF. The chain carries TRBV7-2 and TRBJ2-3; D gene ambiguous. Trimming cost V 8 bases and J 5 bases, with 14 bases left between them. CDR1 SGHTA and CDR2 FQGNSA come from the germline V gene. The CDR3 is 13 residues long.

This clone was seen just once. The V call is TRBV5-1, the J call TRBJ2-5; 12 bases map to TRBD2. Germline V lookup: CDR1 SGHRS, CDR2 YFSETQ. V was clipped by 7 bases and J by 0 bases; unmatched bases: 13. The length of the CDR3 is 18 residues. The CDR3 region is CASSAWVTSGGYQETQYF. CDR3 in DNA: TGCGCCAGCTCAGCTTGGGTAACTAGCGGGGGGTACCAAGAGACCCAGTACTTC.

The chain combines TRBV6-5 with TRBJ2-1; D gene uncertain. Trimming took off 4 bases at V and 2 bases at J, with 3 bases between the two ends. This CDR3 is 12 amino acids long. Germline lookup yields CDR1 MNHEY and CDR2 SVGAGI. CDR3 in DNA: TGTGCCAGCAGTTCCACCTACAATGAGCAGTTCTTC. This translates into CASSSTYNEQFF.